Below, 29 T cell receptor beta chains from the same sample are listed, as sequenced in a study of T cell repertoires in ileal Crohn's disease. The sorted cells were lamina propria lymphocytes from surgical specimens, first isolated by density gradient. Generated by immunoSEQ multiplex PCR, the TCRdb table keeps only in-frame clones and is missing some. The sample contains thousands of clones, 90% of which appear only once. Sample: CD4+ T cells sorted from the ileum. The receptors here all came from an adult with Crohn's disease.

The chain uses TRBV7-3 and TRBJ2-1, with no clear D. The V gene lost 5 bases and the J gene lost 0 bases, with 11 bases spanning the gap. The germline V gene encodes CDR1 SGHTA and CDR2 FQGTGA. This CDR3 comprises 15 residues. CDR3 nucleotides: TGTGCCAGCAGCGTTGACTTGAGCTCCTACAATGAGCAGTTCTTC. This codes for CASSVDLSSYNEQFF. Full variable domain (missing parts from reference TRBV7-3 and TRBJ2-1): GAGVSQTPSNKVTEKGKYVELRCDPISGHTALYWYRQSLGQGPEFLIYFQGTGAADDSGLPNDRFFAVRPEGSVSTLKIQRTERGDSAVYLCASSVDLSSYNEQFFGPGTRLTVL.

This sequence joins TRBV11-2 and TRBJ1-3; D is possibly TRBD1 (5 bases). With 0 bases removed from V and 0 bases from J, the gap between germline ends came to 12 bases. Germline V CDR1 and CDR2: SGHAT, FQNNGV. This CDR3 has 17 amino acids. Here the CDR3 DNA reads TGTGCCAGCAGCTTAGATACAGGACCGAGCTCTGGAAACACCATATATTTT. This codes for CASSLDTGPSSGNTIYF.

The chain couples TRBV28 to TRBJ2-7, with 7 bases fitting TRBD1. The CDR3 covers 15 residues. V trimming: 4 bases; J trimming: 0 bases; junction bases outside the gene matches: 6. Germline CDR1 and CDR2: MDHEN and SYDVKM. CDR3 amino acids: CASSSHRDSSYEQYF. Here the CDR3 DNA reads TGTGCCAGCAGTTCCCACCGGGACAGCTCCTACGAGCAGTACTTC.

This clone was detected a few times. CDR3 amino acids: CSVENGGTDTQYF. In DNA form, the CDR3 reads TGCAGCGTTGAGAACGGAGGCACAGATACGCAGTATTTT. The chain combines TRBV29-1 with TRBJ2-3; no reliable D call. The V gene's germline CDR1 is SQVTM and CDR2 ANQGSEA. CDR3 length equals 13 residues. V shed 3 bases and J shed 1 base, with 8 bases lying between them.

The genes are TRBV19 and TRBJ1-5; unclear D gene. Trimming took 1 base from V and 0 from J, leaving 7 bases between them. Germline CDR1 reads LNHDA; CDR2 reads SQIVND (reference sequence). The CDR3 length is 15 residues. DNA for the CDR3: TGTGCCAGTAGTATAGGGAGAGATAGCAATCAGCCCCAGCATTTT. It codes for CASSIGRDSNQPQHF.

The chain combines TRBV30 with TRBJ2-2, with D perhaps matching TRBD1 (6 bases). Looked up from germline, CDR1 is GTSNPN and CDR2 is SVGIG (reference sequence). This CDR3 is 14 amino acids long. V dropped 3 bases and J dropped 5 bases, with 13 bases sitting between them. Written as DNA, the CDR3 is TGTGCCTGGAGGGCTGGGCAGGGGACCGGGGAGCTGTTTTTT. Translating it yields CAWRAGQGTGELFF.

The J gene is TRBJ2-1, the V gene TRBV7-6; 9 bases align to TRBD1. The CDR3 loop spans 15 amino acids. V was pared by 4 bases and J by 5 bases, with 6 bases of the junction left unmatched. Germline lookup yields CDR1 SGHVS and CDR2 FNYEAQ. In DNA form, the CDR3 reads TGTGCCAGCAGCTCCCGGGACAGGGCAAACAATGAGCAGTTCTTC. Its protein is CASSSRDRANNEQFF.

The V and J genes are TRBV2 and TRBJ2-2; D is perhaps TRBD2 (5 bases). Trimming removed 5 bases at V and 4 bases at J, with 14 bases between. Germline V lookup: CDR1 SNHLY, CDR2 FYNNEI. The CDR3 is made up of 15 amino acids. The CDR3 protein is CASSFDIAGTGELFF. Written as DNA, the CDR3 is TGTGCCAGCAGTTTTGACATTGCGGGCACCGGGGAGCTGTTTTTT. Full variable domain (rest looked up from reference TRBV2 and TRBJ2-2): EPEVTQTPSHQVTQMGQEVILRCVPISNHLYFYWYRQILGQKVEFLVSFYNNEISEKSEIFDDQFSVERPDGSNFTLKIRSTKLEDSAMYFCASSFDIAGTGELFFGEGSRLTVL.

This clone appeared a single time. The genes are TRBV7-2 and TRBJ2-7, with 9 bases that match TRBD1. This CDR3 contains 14 residues. The V gene's germline CDR1 is SGHTA and CDR2 FQGNSA. Trimming removed 7 bases from V and 2 bases from J; junction bases left unmatched: 6. This CDR3 is CASKQTGGPYEQYF. CDR3 in DNA: TGTGCCAGCAAACAGACAGGGGGACCCTACGAGCAGTACTTC.

The rearrangement uses TRBV28 and TRBJ2-2; D is perhaps TRBD1 (6 bases). The CDR3 runs to 17 residues. With 6 bases removed from V and 4 bases from J, the gap between germline ends came to 21 bases. Per the germline V gene, CDR1 is MDHEN and CDR2 is SYDVKM. The CDR3 nucleotides are TGTGCCAGCAGCCCCGGCGCGACAGGTCGTGTCACCGGGGAGCTGTTTTTT. It specifies CASSPGATGRVTGELFF.

The rearrangement joins TRBV6-6 to TRBJ2-3; 9 positions match TRBD2. CDR1 is MNHNY, CDR2 SVGAGI, per germline (reference sequence). This CDR3 is built from 14 residues. Trimming took 5 bases from V and 2 from J; bases not matched to a gene: 2. The CDR3 loop reads CASSTSGHTDTQYF. Written as DNA, the CDR3 is TGTGCCAGCAGTACTAGCGGGCACACAGATACGCAGTATTTT.

V is TRBV28 and J is TRBJ1-5; 7 bases align to TRBD1. The CDR3 contains 14 residues. Per germline, CDR1 MDHEN and CDR2 SYDVKM. V was pared by 6 bases and J by 0 bases, with 2 bases of the junction left unmatched. CDR3 loop: CASRGTVSNQPQHF. The CDR3 nucleotides are TGTGCCAGCAGGGGGACAGTTAGCAATCAGCCCCAGCATTTT. The full variable domain, its missing parts supplied by reference TRBV28 and TRBJ1-5, is DVKVTQSSRYLVKRTGEKVFLECVQDMDHENMFWYRQDPGLGLRLIYFSYDVKMKEKGDIPEGYSVSREKKERFSLILESASTNQTSMYLCASRGTVSNQPQHFGDGTRLSIL.

The chain recombines TRBV19 with TRBJ1-5; no clear D gene. This CDR3 has 15 residues. The V and J ends lost 5 bases and 0 bases respectively, with 11 bases between them. The germline V gene encodes CDR1 LNHDA and CDR2 SQIVND (reference sequence). This CDR3 reads CASSQAGDSNQPQHF. For the CDR3, the DNA is TGTGCCAGTAGTCAGGCGGGTGATAGCAATCAGCCCCAGCATTTT.

This clone was seen only a few times. The genes are TRBV19 and TRBJ1-5; possible D gene TRBD1, 6 bases. Germline values: CDR1 LNHDA, CDR2 SQIVND (reference sequence). The CDR3 runs 15 residues. Trimming pared 7 bases from V and 0 bases from J, leaving 13 bases between. This CDR3 reads CASTGQPYSNQPQHF. CDR3 coding DNA: TGTGCCAGTACCGGACAGCCATATAGCAATCAGCCCCAGCATTTT.

This chain uses TRBV11-2 with TRBJ2-1, with 11 bases that match TRBD2. Germline values: CDR1 SGHAT, CDR2 FQNNGV. V gave up 4 bases and J gave up 6 bases; unmatched junction bases: 8. The CDR3 is 16 residues long. The CDR3 is CASSSRTSGRTNEQFF. CDR3 nucleotide sequence: TGTGCCAGCAGCTCCAGGACTAGCGGGCGCACCAATGAGCAGTTCTTC.

CDR3 coding DNA: TGCGCCAGCAGCTTGGGGACAGCCAGCTCCTACGAGCAGTACTTC. Its protein is CASSLGTASSYEQYF. The chain couples TRBV5-1 to TRBJ2-7; D might be TRBD1 (6 bases). The V end lost 0 bases, the J end lost 0 bases, and 10 bases lay between the germline ends. The CDR3 sequence is 15 residues long. Germline CDR1 SGHRS, CDR2 YFSETQ.

The genes are TRBV19 and TRBJ2-7; tentative D call: TRBD2 (6 bases). CDR1 and CDR2 (germline): LNHDA, SQIVND (reference sequence). Trimming left V 5 bases short and J 6 bases short, with 8 bases between. The CDR3 extends over 11 amino acids. CDR3 protein: CASSPGGEQYF. The CDR3 DNA is TGTGCCAGTAGTCCCGGGGGCGAGCAGTACTTC.

The chain carries TRBV7-6 and TRBJ1-5, with D unresolved. This CDR3 region has 15 residues. The V gene's germline CDR1 is SGHVS and CDR2 FNYEAQ. V lost 5 bases and J lost 4, with 15 bases in between. The CDR3 DNA follows: TGTGCCAGCAGCCTCCAAGCGGGGTCTAATCAGCCCCAGCATTTT. It encodes CASSLQAGSNQPQHF.

The sample holds one count of this clone. The rearrangement links TRBV6-5 to TRBJ2-7; 9 bases match TRBD1. Looked up from germline, CDR1 is MNHEY and CDR2 is SVGAGI. The CDR3 has 14 amino acids. V shed 2 bases and J 2 bases; nucleotides not matched to a gene: 1. CDR3 nucleotide sequence: TGTGCCAGCAGTTACGGGACAGGGACCTACGAGCAGTACTTC. This sequence encodes CASSYGTGTYEQYF.

This chain connects TRBV29-1 to TRBJ2-6; TRBD1 aligns across 9 bases. Trimming removed 5 bases from V and 1 base from J; junction bases left unmatched: 3. Germline V gene data show CDR1 as SQVTM and CDR2 as ANQGSEA. There are 15 residues in the CDR3. The CDR3 sequence: CSVLGQGSGANVLTF. The CDR3 bases are TGCAGCGTTTTGGGACAGGGTTCTGGGGCCAACGTCCTGACTTTC. The variable domain in full, completed from reference TRBV29-1 and TRBJ2-6, reads SAVISQKPSRDICQRGTSLTIQCQVDSQVTMMFWYRQQPGQSLTLIATANQGSEATYESGFVIDKFPISRPNLTFSTLTVSNMSPEDSSIYLCSVLGQGSGANVLTFGAGSRLTVL.

The genes are TRBV19 and TRBJ2-1; TRBD2 aligns across 9 bases. The germline V gene has CDR1 LNHDA and CDR2 SQIVND (reference sequence). Trimming removed 5 bases from V and 2 bases from J; junction bases left unmatched: 7. The CDR3 runs to 16 residues. The CDR3 DNA reads as TGTGCCAGTAGTCCGTCGACTAGCGGAGCCTACAATGAGCAGTTCTTC. This gives the protein CASSPSTSGAYNEQFF.

This clone is categorized as large. This chain joins TRBV6-6 and TRBJ2-2; the D is unclear. CDR1 and CDR2 from the germline V gene are MNHNY and SVGAGI (reference sequence). Trimming took off 8 bases at V and 6 bases at J, with 13 bases between the two ends. The CDR3 is made up of 13 amino acids. The CDR3 sequence: CASRYLTAGELFF. The CDR3 DNA follows: TGTGCCAGCCGCTATCTCACAGCCGGGGAGCTGTTTTTT.

V and J are TRBV19 and TRBJ2-3; 8 bases are shared with TRBD2. The CDR3 runs 13 residues. Germline CDR1 is LNHDA and CDR2 is SQIVND (reference sequence). With V trimmed by 7 bases and J by 5 bases, 5 bases remained unmatched. CDR3 coding DNA: TGTGCCAGTAAGGAGCGGGGGCTAGATACGCAGTATTTT. This sequence encodes CASKERGLDTQYF.

The chain uses TRBV4-3 and TRBJ2-1, with D unresolved. CDR1 is LGHNA and CDR2 is YSLEER in the germline V gene. V gave up 1 base and J gave up 7 bases, with 14 bases separating them. CDR3 length: 15 amino acids. Written as DNA, the CDR3 is TGCGCCAGCAGCCAAGTCTCTTCGGTCGGGAATGAGCAGTTCTTC. It encodes CASSQVSSVGNEQFF.

The chain's CDR3 is CASSPGQGDEKLFF. The CDR3 DNA sequence: TGTGCCAGCAGCCCTGGACAGGGGGATGAAAAACTGTTTTTT. The V and J genes are TRBV9 and TRBJ1-4; 10 positions agree with TRBD1. Germline V gene data show CDR1 as SGDLS and CDR2 as YYNGEE. The CDR3 is made up of 14 amino acids. J was trimmed by 6 bases and V by 4 bases; bases with no gene match: 3.

This chain joins TRBV25-1 and TRBJ2-2; 7 bases line up with TRBD1. The trim removed 5 bases at V and 5 bases at J, leaving 8 bases unmatched. The CDR3 covers 15 residues. The germline V gene encodes CDR1 MGHDK and CDR2 SYGVNS. The DNA of the CDR3 is TGTGCCAGCAGTCCTAACAGGGGAAGGACCGGGGAGCTGTTTTTT. This codes for CASSPNRGRTGELFF.

The V gene is TRBV9, the J gene TRBJ1-3, with TRBD1 matching over 8 bases. The CDR3 totals 15 residues. Looked up from germline, CDR1 is SGDLS and CDR2 is YYNGEE. V lost 4 bases to trimming and J lost 4 bases; unmatched junction nucleotides: 7. CDR3 bases: TGTGCCAGCAGCTTAGATGGACAGGGCGGAAACACCATATATTTT. Translation gives CASSLDGQGGNTIYF. Using reference TRBV9 and TRBJ1-3 for the parts outside the CDR3, the full variable domain is DSGVTQTPKHLITATGQRVTLRCSPRSGDLSVYWYQQSLDQGLQFLIQYYNGEERAKGNILERFSAQQFPDLHSELNLSSLELGDSALYFCASSLDGQGGNTIYFGEGSWLTVV.

The J gene is TRBJ1-5, the V gene TRBV28, with D perhaps TRBD1 (5 bases). Between the trimmed V and J ends, which lost 6 bases and 0 bases, there was a span of 9 bases. Germline V gene lookup returns CDR1 MDHEN and CDR2 SYDVKM. The CDR3 is 14 residues long. As DNA, the CDR3 is TGTGCCAGCAGCAAGGGGTATAGCAATCAGCCCCAGCATTTT. This codes for CASSKGYSNQPQHF.

The V gene is TRBV6-1, the J gene TRBJ1-5, with 9 nucleotides matching TRBD1. V dropped 2 bases and J dropped 1; count of bases not matched to a gene: 3. Looked up from germline, CDR1 is MNHNS and CDR2 is SASEGT. CDR3 length equals 16 residues. The CDR3 coding sequence is TGTGCCAGCAGTGAAAGGACAGGGGCGAGCAATCAGCCCCAGCATTTT. Amino acid sequence: CASSERTGASNQPQHF.